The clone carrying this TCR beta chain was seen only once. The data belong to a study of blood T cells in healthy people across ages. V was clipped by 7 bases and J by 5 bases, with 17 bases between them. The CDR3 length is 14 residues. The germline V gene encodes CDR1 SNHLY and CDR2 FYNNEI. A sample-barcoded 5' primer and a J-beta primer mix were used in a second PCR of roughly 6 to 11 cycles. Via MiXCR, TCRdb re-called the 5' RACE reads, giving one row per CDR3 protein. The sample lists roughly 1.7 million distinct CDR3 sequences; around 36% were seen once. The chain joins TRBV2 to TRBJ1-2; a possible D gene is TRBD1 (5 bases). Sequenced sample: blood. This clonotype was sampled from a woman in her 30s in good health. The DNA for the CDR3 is TGTGCCAGCACCCGGACCGCTGGGGGGTATGGCTACACCTTC. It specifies CASTRTAGGYGYTF. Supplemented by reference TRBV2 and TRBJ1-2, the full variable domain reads EPEVTQTPSHQVTQMGQEVILRCVPISNHLYFYWYRQILGQKVEFLVSFYNNEISEKSEIFDDQFSVERPDGSNFTLKIRSTKLEDSAMYFCASTRTAGGYGYTFGSGTRLTVV.